This T cell receptor (beta chain) was recovered during a study of blood T cell repertoires in COVID-19. Across the study: The cDNA or gDNA used as material had been derived from T cells, B-cell-depleted T cells, or PBMCs.

The germline V gene has CDR1 PRHDT and CDR2 FYEKMQ (reference sequence). The junction had 14 bases not matched to a gene; V was cut back by 5 bases and J by 9 bases. The CDR3 contains 16 residues. Per the original methods: Reference gene primer amplification gave estimated nucleated cell counts. Using immunoSEQ multiplex PCR, the repertoire was profiled, and TCRdb retains in-frame clones only, with some absent. Clonal size and the V and J genes are those of that table, whereas D and trimming came from the DNA. The data hold roughly 34,000 clones, with approximately 86% observed a single time. This receptor was obtained from a woman in her 70s with active COVID-19. The chain recombines TRBV13 with TRBJ2-1; 9 bases line up with TRBD2. Sequenced material: peripheral blood. CDR3 nucleotides: TGTGCCAGCAGCCCCGGCGGGGGCGGGGGGGCCGGTGAGCAGTTCTTC. Its protein is CASSPGGGGGAGEQFF.